This passage covers 24 T cell receptor beta chains from one sample sequenced in a study of blood T cell repertoires in COVID-19. Profiled with immunoSEQ multiplex PCR; TCRdb holds only in-frame clones, not every one. The sample carries over 60,000 clones, approximately 77% recorded once. Sample: peripheral blood. These receptors originate from a human donor in a cohort sampled during active COVID-19.

To note about this clone: The sample contains more than one DNA sequence encoding this CDR3. The CDR3, as DNA: TGTGCCAGCAAACCGGACAGGGGAGGTGGCTACACCTTC. This gives the protein CASKPDRGGGYTF. The rearrangement uses TRBV6-5 and TRBJ1-2, with 9 bases that match TRBD1. The V gene end was trimmed by 7 bases and the J gene end by 7 bases; junction bases not matched to a gene: 7. The germline V gene has CDR1 MNHEY and CDR2 SVGAGI. The CDR3 runs 13 residues.

This chain links TRBV4-1 with TRBJ2-2; TRBD1 aligns across 8 bases. This CDR3 comprises 16 residues. V lost 3 bases to trimming and J lost 5 bases; unmatched junction nucleotides: 8. Germline CDR1 and CDR2: MGHRA and YSYEKL. CDR3 in DNA: TGCGCCAGCAGCCAGTCCGGGACAGGACTTACCGGGGAGCTGTTTTTT. This translates into CASSQSGTGLTGELFF.

In this sample, this clone turned up a few times. The CDR3 bases are TGTGCCAGCAGCGAGTTTCTGTACGGGGACAGGGATGGGAAGGGCAATCAGCCCCAGCATTTT. This encodes CASSEFLYGDRDGKGNQPQHF. The chain links TRBV28 to TRBJ1-5, with 9 bases fitting TRBD1. Germline-derived CDR1 and CDR2 are MDHEN and SYDVKM. The CDR3 has 21 residues. V lost 6 bases and J lost 2; bases outside the gene matches: 23.

The CDR3 loop is CSVVLLTGGLVVNTEAFF. The CDR3 region has the DNA TGCAGCGTGGTCTTGCTGACAGGGGGGTTGGTGGTGAACACTGAAGCTTTCTTT. This chain connects TRBV29-1 to TRBJ1-1; 9 positions agree with TRBD1. Germline CDR1 reads SQVTM; CDR2 reads ANQGSEA. V lost 6 bases to trimming and J lost 0 bases; unmatched junction nucleotides: 17. The CDR3 length is 18 residues.

The chain employs TRBV6-2 or TRBV6-3 and TRBJ1-1, with 7 nucleotides matching TRBD1. Looked up from germline, CDR1 is MNHEY and CDR2 is SVGEGT. The CDR3 runs to 14 residues. Trimming at V came to 2 bases and at J to 1 base, leaving 1 base not matched to a gene. This CDR3 reads CASSYRDRNTEAFF. In DNA form, the CDR3 reads TGTGCCAGCAGTTACCGGGACAGGAACACTGAAGCTTTCTTT.

The chain recombines TRBV7-8 with TRBJ1-1; no clear D gene. CDR1 SGHVS and CDR2 FQNEAQ come from the germline V gene. Trimming took 2 bases from V and 5 from J, leaving 9 bases between them. The CDR3 sequence is 13 residues long. CDR3 in amino acids: CASSLSGRTEAFF. CDR3 bases: TGTGCCAGCAGCTTATCTGGGAGGACTGAAGCTTTCTTT.

With respect to this clone: Compared with germline, one end of the junction differs, possibly owing to a read error. This chain links TRBV4-1 with TRBJ1-2, with no clear D. Looked up from germline, CDR1 is MGHRA and CDR2 is YSYEKL. The CDR3 totals 13 residues. CDR3 protein: CASSQESNSGYTF. The CDR3 DNA reads TGCGCCAGCAGCCAAGAGAGTAACTCTGGCTACACCTTC.

The chain carries TRBV7-9 and TRBJ2-2, with 7 bases aligning to TRBD1. The ends lost 4 bases at V and 2 bases at J; junction bases unmatched: 4. The CDR3 totals 15 residues. The germline V gene has CDR1 SEHNR and CDR2 FQNEAQ (reference sequence). The chain's CDR3 is CASSSGGGNTGELFF. The DNA of the CDR3 is TGTGCCAGCAGCTCAGGGGGTGGTAACACCGGGGAGCTGTTTTTT.

The chain has TRBV29-1 and TRBJ1-1; D is undetermined. V lost 7 bases to trimming and J lost 6 bases, with 12 bases between them. This CDR3 region has 11 residues. The V gene's germline CDR1 is SQVTM and CDR2 ANQGSEA. The CDR3 sequence: CSAPEGSEAFF. The CDR3 nucleotides are TGCAGCGCGCCCGAGGGATCTGAAGCTTTCTTT.

The chain links TRBV6-6 to TRBJ2-2; 7 bases match TRBD1. In germline, CDR1 is MNHNY, CDR2 SVGAGI (reference sequence). The junction had 1 base not matched to a gene; V was cut back by 6 bases and J by 0 bases. CDR3 length: 14 residues. CDR3: CASRGTANTGELFF. CDR3 nucleotides: TGTGCCAGCAGGGGGACAGCGAACACCGGGGAGCTGTTTTTT.

This rearrangement joins TRBV2 to TRBJ1-4; TRBD1 aligns across 9 bases. V trimming: 6 bases; J trimming: 6 bases; junction bases outside the gene matches: 5. From germline, CDR1 is SNHLY and CDR2 FYNNEI. The CDR3 contains 14 residues. The CDR3 DNA follows: TGTGCCAGCAGCCCCGGGACAGGGTATGAAAAACTGTTTTTT. Amino acids: CASSPGTGYEKLFF.

The CDR3, as DNA: TGTGCCAGCAGTCCAGACAGATCCAGGCCTGGAAACACCATATATTTT. It is translated as CASSPDRSRPGNTIYF. This rearrangement joins TRBV27 to TRBJ1-3, with D tentatively TRBD1 (5 bases). The CDR3 loop spans 16 amino acids. CDR1 is MNHEY, CDR2 SMNVEV, per germline (reference sequence). V was pared by 5 bases and J by 2 bases, with 16 bases between.

V gene TRBV11-2 combines with J gene TRBJ1-6; no definite D call. This CDR3 region has 14 residues. The V and J ends lost 3 bases and 5 bases respectively, with 8 bases between them. Germline V gene lookup returns CDR1 SGHAT and CDR2 FQNNGV. The CDR3 sequence: CASSFDPDNSPLHF. CDR3 sequence (DNA): TGTGCCAGCAGCTTTGATCCAGATAATTCACCCCTCCACTTT.

The chain combines TRBV28 with TRBJ2-7; tentatively, D is TRBD2 (6 bases). The CDR3 is made up of 13 amino acids. The germline CDR1 and CDR2 sequences are MDHEN and SYDVKM. The V end was cut by 2 bases, the J end by 8 bases, with 13 bases between. In DNA form, the CDR3 reads TGTGCCAGCAGTTTACGGGAGAATAGGAAGCAGTACTTC. Protein: CASSLRENRKQYF. The whole variable domain, remainder taken from reference TRBV28 and TRBJ2-7, is DVKVTQSSRYLVKRTGEKVFLECVQDMDHENMFWYRQDPGLGLRLIYFSYDVKMKEKGDIPEGYSVSREKKERFSLILESASTNQTSMYLCASSLRENRKQYFGPGTRLTVT.

The V call is TRBV6-5, the J call TRBJ1-1, with TRBD1 as a possible D gene (5 bases). Germline lookup yields CDR1 MNHEY and CDR2 SVGAGI. V dropped 7 bases and J dropped 0 bases, with 15 bases sitting between them. The length of the CDR3 is 15 residues. The CDR3 DNA reads TGTGCCAGCACACTTGGGGCAGGGATGAACACTGAAGCTTTCTTT. As protein: CASTLGAGMNTEAFF.

The sample holds one count of this clone. This chain uses TRBV18 with TRBJ1-3, with 7 bases matching TRBD1. J lost 0 bases, V lost 6 bases, and 2 bases had no gene match. The V gene's germline CDR1 is KGHSH and CDR2 LQKENI. The CDR3 extends over 14 amino acids. The CDR3 DNA reads as TGTGCCAGCTCTCGGGACAGCTCTGGAAACACCATATATTTT. It translates to CASSRDSSGNTIYF. Filled out from reference TRBV18 and TRBJ1-3, the complete variable domain reads NAGVMQNPRHLVRRRGQEARLRCSPMKGHSHVYWYRQLPEEGLKFMVYLQKENIIDESGMPKERFSAEFPKEGPSILRIQQVVRGDSAAYFCASSRDSSGNTIYFGEGSWLTVV.

This clone was detected only a few times. This sequence joins TRBV6-1 and TRBJ2-3, with 7 positions matching TRBD2. Per the germline V gene, CDR1 is MNHNS and CDR2 is SASEGT. V shed 1 base, J shed 5 bases, and the junction held 3 bases outside the gene matches. The CDR3 covers 14 residues. CDR3 sequence (DNA): TGTGCCAGCAGTGAAGTAGGGGAGGGAGATACGCAGTATTTT. Its protein is CASSEVGEGDTQYF.

The chain carries TRBV12-3 or TRBV12-4 and TRBJ1-2; D unclear. There are 13 residues in the CDR3. Between the trimmed V and J ends, which lost 3 bases and 4 bases, there was a span of 9 bases. The CDR3 DNA sequence: TGTGCCAGCAGTTTGGGCATAGGCTATGGCTACACCTTC. It codes for CASSLGIGYGYTF.

Only a few counts were recorded for this clone. The chain couples TRBV5-1 to TRBJ1-2, with 9 bases matching TRBD1. Losses at the gene ends were 5 bases for V and 4 bases for J; bases not matched to a gene: 6. Germline CDR1 is SGHRS and CDR2 is YFSETQ. This CDR3 comprises 14 residues. The CDR3: CASSRDRELYGYTF. The DNA of the CDR3 is TGCGCCAGCAGTCGGGACAGGGAACTCTATGGCTACACCTTC. Supplemented by reference TRBV5-1 and TRBJ1-2, the full variable domain reads KAGVTQTPRYLIKTRGQQVTLSCSPISGHRSVSWYQQTPGQGLQFLFEYFSETQRNKGNFPGRFSGRQFSNSRSEMNVSTLELGDSALYLCASSRDRELYGYTFGSGTRLTVV.

This sequence joins TRBV5-4 and TRBJ2-7; TRBD2 agrees at 7 bases. Per germline, CDR1 SGHNT and CDR2 YYREEE (reference sequence). V was pared by 5 bases and J by 1 base, with 3 bases of the junction left unmatched. The CDR3 extends over 13 amino acids. For the CDR3, the DNA is TGTGCCAGCAGTCGCGGGGGATCCTACGAGCAGTACTTC. Encoded protein: CASSRGGSYEQYF.

The CDR3 spells CSGRTVNTEAFF. The CDR3 bases are TGCAGCGGCCGGACAGTGAACACTGAAGCTTTCTTT. The chain couples TRBV29-1 to TRBJ1-1; TRBD1 might be the D (6 bases). V lost 7 bases to trimming and J lost 0 bases, with 9 bases between them. This CDR3 region has 12 residues. Germline V gives CDR1 SQVTM, CDR2 ANQGSEA.

The chain employs TRBV7-9 and TRBJ1-3; a possible D gene is TRBD1 (6 bases). V was pared by 5 bases and J by 3 bases, with 14 bases between. In germline, CDR1 is SEHNR, CDR2 FQNEAQ (reference sequence). The CDR3 covers 15 residues. CDR3 sequence reads: CASSPGGADGNTIYF. DNA for the CDR3: TGTGCCAGCAGCCCCGGGGGGGCGGATGGAAACACCATATATTTT.

The chain recombines TRBV12-3 or TRBV12-4 with TRBJ2-1, with D tentatively TRBD1 (6 bases). Trimming took off 5 bases at V and 6 bases at J, with 11 bases between the two ends. This CDR3 region has 13 residues. DNA of the CDR3: TGTGCCAGCAGTCTGGGACAAATCAATGAGCAGTTCTTC. Translating it yields CASSLGQINEQFF.

The gene calls are TRBV7-2 and TRBJ2-1, with TRBD2 as a possible D gene (5 bases). CDR3 length: 15 residues. Germline V gives CDR1 SGHTA, CDR2 FQGNSA. V was pared by 5 bases and J by 8 bases, with 19 bases between. In DNA form, the CDR3 reads TGTGCCAGCAGCCAAGGATGGCCTAGCTTCCATGAGCAGTTCTTC. It encodes CASSQGWPSFHEQFF.